This TCR beta chain was identified in a study of T cell responses to AZD1222 COVID-19 vaccine (dated by TCRdb to the early 2020s). With respect to the entire study: Because spike-specific TCR depth and breadth did not differ between the two schedules, AZD1222 recipients who got a second dose at roughly 4 weeks were pooled with those who got a second dose at roughly 12 weeks. TCR sequencing was performed for fewer than 250 trial participants, of whom 200 to 220 were given two doses of AZD1222 and around 26 were given two doses of MenACWY control vaccine. Enrollment into the trials was organized by age into subgroups of 18-55, 56-69 and 70-plus years, and those subgroups contained about 150, 27 and 61 TCR-sequenced participants, respectively. What the authors observed across the whole study: Spike-specific TCR breadth and depth rose significantly after two AZD1222 doses compared with day 0 and with MenACWY recipients. In the small 56-69-year group, the increase in depth fell short of significance, most likely because of low power. Epitopes outside the regions mutated in the B.1.351 and B.1.1.7 variants were reportedly recognized by nearly half of the unique spike-specific TCRs. Conclusions about previously exposed vaccinees are limited, since just five or six AZD1222 recipients were seropositive for SARS-CoV-2 at baseline. Because no day 14 peak-response samples were available, repertoires were characterized only after the peak T cell response. The whole spike protein was spanned by vaccine-associated CD4 TCRs, and dominant responses were seen in regions 160-218 and 743-854. Most participants were white British and females outnumbered males, and the authors suggested that clonal diversity may have been underestimated.

The time point label corresponds to: baseline before first vaccination. Vaccinee samples came from UK trials COV001 and COV002, including a single-blind randomized controlled phase 2/3 trial of AZD1222 (ChAdOx1 nCoV-19) in healthy adults. Trial participant PBMC samples were collected at day 0 and day 28 after the second dose for TCRbeta chain sequencing. The CDR3 regions of human TCRbeta chains were subjected to immunosequencing. Processing in the source paper ran as follows. TCRs in the repertoires were compared against a reference library of SARS-CoV-2-specific TCRs that had been generated with the MIRA antigen-specificity platform. Breadth meant the fraction of unique TCRs that were SARS-CoV-2-associated, whereas depth meant the fraction of total T cells that were SARS-CoV-2-associated. Using the MIRA data, every spike-specific TCR was mapped to the spike region that the TCR reacted to and assigned to either a CD4 or a CD8 class. Log10-transformed breadth and depth values were compared by one-way ANOVA with Sidak's multiple comparisons tests. TCRdb re-hosts the immuneACCESS table, in-frame sequences only. Its copies lack some clones; in the studies checked, an unresolved V gene accounts for under half of them, and the cause for the rest is not known. The DNA was the basis for D and trimming; V, J and clone size are from that table. Counted in this sample were approximately 120,000 clones; roughly 87% of them appeared once. About 5% of the sample comes from the top ten.

Taken from the germline V gene, the CDR1 and CDR2 loops are SGHVS and FNYEAQ. From cysteine to phenylalanine, the CDR3 is 15 amino acids long. Of all the DNA, just the CDR3 is kept, 45 bases in frame from base 1. Trimming at the junction amounts to 5 bases on V and 3 bases on J, and the germline ends lie 16 bases apart. Turning to this clone: Its target antigen remains unknown. Base qualities are not recorded, but no much larger clone differs from it by a single base.

In this chain, TRBV7-6 is recombined with TRBJ1-2, with TRBD1 tentatively as D gene (5 bases match). Source: peripheral blood, taken on day 0 of AZD1222 vaccination. The sequence derives from an adult in good health. The nucleotide sequence reads TGTGCCAGCAGCCGGGACGCGGGGGGACACTATGGCTACACCTTC. Protein translation: CASSRDAGGHYGYTF.